This record looks at one TCR beta chain sequence and its context. Its specificity is unknown. Investigators reverse transcribed all isolated RNA, so they sequenced expressed TCRB transcripts. The method was immunoSEQ multiplex PCR; TCRdb's version includes in-frame clones alone and lacks a portion of them. Among 600,000 or so clones listed, more than 13% were seen once. V was pared by 4 bases and J by 3 bases, with 16 bases between. CDR1 is SGDLS and CDR2 is YYNGEE in the germline V gene. The CDR3 sequence is 15 residues long. This entry is derived from a study of beta chain features in type 1 diabetes. Study-wide background: Healthy donors and patients showed comparable age, gender and cell yields.

Whole-study results and caveats: A greater similarity of naive, central memory and Treg TCRB repertoires was seen among patients than among healthy donors. Patients with Type 1 diabetes showed moderately but significantly shorter TCRB CDR3s in all four CD4+ subsets. It was possible that PCR favored shorter templates, equally so in patients and controls.

Sequencing was carried out using naive CD4+ T cells from blood. This rearrangement joins TRBV9 to TRBJ1-2; a possible D gene is TRBD1 (5 bases). The receptor was isolated from a man aged 18-30 years with type 1 diabetes. CDR3 nucleotide sequence: TGTGCCAGCAGCCCCCAGCTGGGACTGGACTATGGCTACACCTTC. It yields the protein CASSPQLGLDYGYTF.